This T cell receptor beta chain was sequenced during a study of T-cell memory formation after mild COVID-19 (dated by TCRdb to about 2021). At the level of the whole study: TCR sequence clusters from the two donors were found to be largely donor specific. In a couple of donors, T-cell clones that expanded and contracted after mild COVID-19 were tracked by sequencing TCRalpha and TCRbeta repertoires over time. Two young, previously healthy adult volunteers made up the cohort, one male and one female.

What the work shows at the level of the full study, not this receptor alone: Clones that contracted from day 15 to 85 showed balanced CD4/CD8 phenotypes, whereas a second wave of clones that expanded from day 15 to 37 leaned towards CD4+. The detection of some responding clones in pre-infection memory suggests that pre-existing cross-reactive memory T cells joined the SARS-CoV-2 response. Only a couple of mild cases were covered by the study, and larger cohorts that include severe cases with pre-infection samples were considered necessary. Contracting CD4+ clones were located mainly in the CM and EM memory subsets, whereas CD8+ clones were found to be enriched in EMRA. Whether the second-wave clones peaking on day 37 were SARS-CoV-2 specific was not confirmed.

In the germline V gene (reference sequence), CDR1 corresponds to DFQATT and CDR2 to SNEGSKA. The CDR3 numbers 13 residues from cysteine through phenylalanine. The entry retains the CDR3 DNA only, 39 bases that are in frame from base 1. V sheds 6 bases and J sheds 4 bases, leaving 15 bases between their ends. The instrument given in TCRdb is Illumina NovaSeq 6000. TCRalpha and TCRbeta cDNA libraries were constructed by 5'RACE with constant-segment primers, with sample barcodes and unique molecular identifiers being introduced. Trizol reagent was used to extract RNA from every sample. Libraries were amplified in two PCR steps, with a second sample barcode and Illumina TruSeq adapters added in the second step. Sequencing of the libraries was done on an Illumina NovaSeq, producing 2 x 150 bp paired-end reads. As for the authors' bioinformatics: The reads were demultiplexed and collapsed into UMI-guided consensus sequences using migec v1.2.7. Using mixcr v2.1.11, the UMI consensuses were aligned to TRA and TRB V and J templates and assembled into clonotypes. A clonotype was counted as expanded or contracted only if both edgeR and NoisET called the change significant, with noise models trained on biological replicates. edgeR calls used a false discovery rate-adjusted p below 0.01 and a log2 fold-change threshold of 1. As an exploratory analysis of dynamics, PCA with hierarchical clustering was applied to max-normalized trajectories of the 1000 most abundant clonotypes. Each responding clone was given a CD4 or CD8 phenotype based on the CD4+ and CD8+ repertoires, which had been sequenced separately. TCRdb trimmed public reads at Q25 via fastp, called clones via MiXCR and kept in-frame beta chains. Rows with a matching CDR3 protein are joined into one entry that keeps the most common DNA and genes. The V and J calls here are based on TCRdb, not the publication. Across this sample there are 150,000 to 200,000 distinct CDR3 sequences, with about 9.9% seen only once. The ten biggest clones cover 3.5% to 4.5% of the sample.

This clonotype was observed many times. It lacks a known antigen. Base quality data are lacking; no much larger clone is found one base away. Ficoll-Paque density gradient centrifugation was used to isolate PBMCs. The rearrangement combines TRBV20-1 with TRBJ1-1, with TRBD1 perhaps the D gene, on 5 matching bases. Sequencing used PBMCs or a T cell subset sorted from them (not recorded which). This clonotype was obtained from a man aged 18 to 29 who had mild COVID-19 (a few samples of this study predate the infection). The sample titles of this study are shuffled in the database, so cell type and time point are left out; the donor was told from shared clones. The bases read TGCAGTGCCAGTCGGGGGGAGAGCACTGAAGCTTTCTTT. Its coded protein is CSASRGESTEAFF.